The 8 T cell receptor beta chains below were found in one sample sequenced in a study of identical twins (TCRdb year 2016). Library preparation used 5' RACE. TCRdb names Illumina HiSeq 2000 as the instrument used. TCRdb reran the public reads through fastp at Q25 and MiXCR, keeping productive beta chains. CDR3 protein duplicates are merged, each entry listing the most common genes and DNA. This sample comprises a few hundred thousand distinct CDR3 sequences, 6.5% of them detected only once. Together, the top ten hold about 15% of the sample. This same sample was also part of a study on T cells expressing NK-cell markers.

Sequenced input: CD8+ T cells sorted from blood. All receptors derive from a woman younger than 35 in good health.

The chain joins TRBV6-1 to TRBJ1-1; D may be TRBD1 (5 bases). The CDR3 is 14 amino acids. CDR1 and CDR2 from the germline V gene are MNHNS and SASEGT. Trimming removed 0 bases from V and 7 bases from J, with 12 bases in between. CDR3 sequence reads: CASSEAGRALEAFF. CDR3 DNA sequence: TGTGCCAGCAGTGAAGCGGGCAGGGCGCTTGAAGCTTTCTTT.

Regarding this clonotype: The junction shows a germline mismatch at one end, possibly a read error. The chain links TRBV6-1 to TRBJ2-7; D gene unclear. CDR3 length equals 11 residues. The V gene's germline CDR1 is MNHNS and CDR2 SASEGT. CDR3 amino acids: CASRVTYVQYF. In DNA, the CDR3 is TGTGCCAGCAGGGTTACCTACGTGCAGTACTTC.

This clonotype was seen many times. The CDR3, as DNA: TGTGCCAGCAGTAGGAGGACAGGGGAAACCTACGAGCAGTACTTC. Encoded protein: CASSRRTGETYEQYF. The chain employs TRBV27 and TRBJ2-7; 9 bases fit TRBD1. This CDR3 comprises 15 residues. Germline loops: CDR1 MNHEY, CDR2 SMNVEV (reference sequence). The V and J ends lost 5 bases and 2 bases, in that order; junction bases with no gene match: 7.

This clonotype was counted between two and nine times. The chain links TRBV3-1 to TRBJ2-1, with 14 bases identical to TRBD2. V shed 4 bases, J shed 8 bases, and the junction held 4 bases outside the gene matches. This CDR3 has 15 amino acids. Germline CDR1 and CDR2: LGHDT and YNNKEL (reference sequence). CDR3 loop: CASSRTGLAGDEQFF. CDR3 coding DNA: TGTGCCAGCAGCCGGACGGGACTAGCGGGAGATGAGCAGTTCTTC.

The chain joins TRBV10-2 to TRBJ1-1, with D hard to call. Germline CDR1 WSHSY, CDR2 SAAADI. The CDR3 loop spans 16 amino acids. V shed 3 bases and J shed 2 bases, with 16 bases lying between them. The CDR3 reads CASSDPEVGSNTEAFF. The CDR3 coding sequence is TGCGCCAGCAGTGATCCCGAGGTGGGAAGCAACACTGAAGCTTTCTTT.

Only a few counts were recorded for this clonotype. V and J are TRBV27 and TRBJ2-7; 11 nucleotides align to TRBD2. The ends lost 5 bases at V and 7 bases at J; junction bases unmatched: 10. The V gene's germline CDR1 is MNHEY and CDR2 SMNVEV (reference sequence). The length of the CDR3 is 15 residues. The chain's CDR3 is CASSGITSGRGEQYF. CDR3 in DNA: TGTGCCAGCAGTGGAATAACTAGCGGGAGAGGGGAGCAGTACTTC.

This clonotype was counted ten times or more. This chain uses TRBV3-1 with TRBJ2-7, with D possibly matching TRBD2 (5 bases). Germline V gene lookup returns CDR1 LGHDT and CDR2 YNNKEL (reference sequence). This CDR3 contains 15 residues. V dropped 1 base and J dropped 3 bases, with 13 bases sitting between them. In DNA form, the CDR3 reads TGTGCCAGCAGCCAAGGGGCCGGGATAGGCTACGAGCAGTACTTC. Translating it yields CASSQGAGIGYEQYF.

A few counts support this clonotype. The chain joins TRBV29-1 to TRBJ2-3; 9 positions match TRBD2. The CDR3 covers 14 residues. V gave up 3 bases and J gave up 5 bases; unmatched junction bases: 6. Germline-derived CDR1 and CDR2 are SQVTM and ANQGSEA. CDR3 sequence (DNA): TGCAGCGTTGAGGGTAGCGGGAGACGAGATACGCAGTATTTT. It specifies CSVEGSGRRDTQYF.